Included here is one T cell receptor beta chain sequence, with context. Its antigen is unidentified. Blood CD8+ and CD4+ T cells underwent high-throughput TCR beta sequencing. Negative isolation yielded CD8+ and CD4+ T cells; FACS enriched TEMRA cells. The sample originates from a study of CD8 T cells in Susac syndrome. Study findings and constraints: The CD4+ T cell repertoires in Susac syndrome were not clonally expanded.

The ends were cut back, 4 bases at V and 4 bases at J, with 11 bases in the middle. CDR1 is SGHAT, CDR2 FQNNGV, per germline. The CDR3 spans 14 residues. Random hexamers were used to reverse transcribe an amount of about 0.5 to 1 ug RNA. A single record per CDR3 protein comes from TCRdb applying MiXCR to the immunoSEQ multiplex PCR reads. The sample consists of some 180,000 distinct CDR3 sequences, roughly 91% of them appearing once. The chain combines TRBV11-2 with TRBJ1-3; D not resolved. The origin of this receptor is a human donor with Susac syndrome. The sequenced material came from CD4+ T cells from PBMCs. CDR3 residues: CASSSGPLGNTIYF. The CDR3 DNA reads as TGTGCCAGCAGCTCCGGACCCCTGGGAAACACCATATATTTT.